The source of this T cell receptor (beta chain) is a study of blood T cell repertoires in COVID-19. The V and J ends lost 5 bases and 5 bases respectively, with 15 bases between them. The germline V gene encodes CDR1 PRHDT and CDR2 FYEKMQ (reference sequence). The length of the CDR3 is 15 residues. Original processing notes: Researchers report that nucleated cell counts were estimated from reference gene primer amplification. TCRdb's copy holds only in-frame clones and misses some; the assay was immunoSEQ multiplex PCR. Clone size and the V and J calls come from that table; the DNA yielded D and trimming. This sample yields under 350,000 clones, of which 75% to 95% are seen a single time; 6.8% belongs to the top ten.

This TCR derives from a woman under 40 with COVID-19, enrolled during active disease. Sequencing used peripheral blood. This chain links TRBV13 with TRBJ1-4, with D unclear. CDR3: CASSTSGLQNEKLFF. DNA for the CDR3: TGTGCCAGCAGCACCTCGGGTCTTCAAAATGAAAAACTGTTTTTT.